This is a list of T cell receptor beta chains from one sample in a study of blood T cell repertoires in COVID-19. Sequenced by immunoSEQ multiplex PCR; TCRdb stores in-frame clones only, minus some. Seen here are 450,000 or so clones, roughly 90% observed once, and the top ten hold roughly 1.6%. The sequencing sample was made of peripheral blood. All receptors come from a woman in her 40s with COVID-19, enrolled during active disease. Each CDR3 is given without its conserved first and last residue.

TRBV10-3	AISEQGVGNTEAF
TRBV5-1	ASSPGSGGNTGELF
TRBV5-1	ASSLGGEPPLH
TRBV6-2/TRBV6-3	ASSPLQGANYGYT
TRBV7-6	ASSFAEGGRGDTQY
TRBV5-6	ASSSDRGQPQH
TRBV19	ASSIGGNSPLH
TRBV2	ASSNTGNTEAF
TRBV3-1/TRBV3-2	ASSQRPAVLGQGFGWSNEKLF
TRBV2	ASSELGQGFSNQPQH